The 20 T cell receptor beta chains below all came from one sample that was sequenced in a study of regulatory T cells in long-lasting Graves disease. Time point of the sample: newly diagnosed GD, antithyroid drugs for less than 3 months. RNA isolated from PBMCs was used to make the TCR library. Arm-PCR of CDR3 regions and iRepertoire HTBI primers were the basis on which TCR beta libraries were built. From the multiplex PCR reads, TCRdb called clonotypes with MiXCR, one entry per CDR3 protein. The table lists 350,000 to 550,000 distinct CDR3 sequences, around 17% of them singletons, with about 23% in the top ten. This same sample was also part of a study on T cells in Graves' hyperthyroidism and ophthalmopathy.

The material was peripheral blood mononuclear cells (PBMCs), obtained at new diagnosis, from a patient treated with antithyroid drugs. These receptors were collected from a young woman with Graves disease.

This clonotype was seen only a few times. The rearrangement uses TRBV18 and TRBJ1-2; D call uncertain. Per germline, CDR1 KGHSH and CDR2 LQKENI. V was pared by 1 base and J by 4 bases, with 13 bases between. The CDR3 extends over 15 amino acids. The CDR3 region is CASSPQAAEGYGYTF. The CDR3, as DNA: TGTGCCAGCTCACCACAGGCAGCGGAGGGCTATGGCTACACCTTC.

This clonotype came up a few times. J is TRBJ2-5 and V is TRBV7-9, with D hard to call. Looked up from germline, CDR1 is SEHNR and CDR2 is FQNEAQ (reference sequence). The CDR3 sequence is 13 residues long. Trimming removed 4 bases from V and 2 bases from J, with 8 bases in between. The CDR3 region is CASSSLLQETQYF. The DNA for the CDR3 is TGTGCCAGCAGCTCACTCCTACAAGAGACCCAGTACTTC.

There are many counts of this clonotype. One end of the junction fails to match germline, which may point to a read error. The chain has TRBV7-7 and TRBJ2-5, with 8 bases lining up with TRBD2. CDR1 SSHAT and CDR2 FNYEAQ come from the germline V gene (reference sequence). The CDR3 covers 16 residues. Here the CDR3 DNA reads TGTGCTAGCAGCCCCCAGCCCGGGAGGGTCCAAGAGACCCAGTACTTC. Protein: CASSPQPGRVQETQYF. Using reference TRBV7-7 and TRBJ2-5 for the parts outside the CDR3, the full variable domain is GAGVSQSPRYKVTKRGQDVTLRCDPISSHATLYWYQQALGQGPEFLTYFNYEAQPDKSGLPSDRFSAERPEGSISTLTIQRTEQRDSAMYRCASSPQPGRVQETQYFGPGTRLLVL.

The chain links TRBV24-1 to TRBJ2-3; TRBD1 matches at 10 bases. The V gene end was trimmed by 7 bases and the J gene end by 4 bases; junction bases not matched to a gene: 1. This CDR3 is built from 13 residues. CDR1 KGHDR and CDR2 SFDVKD come from the germline V gene. The CDR3 loop is CATRDRGSDTQYF. CDR3 nucleotide sequence: TGTGCCACCAGGGACAGGGGGTCAGATACGCAGTATTTT.

This clonotype occurred a few times. The chain joins TRBV7-8 to TRBJ2-5; 8 bases map to TRBD2. The CDR3 has 17 residues. V trimming: 3 bases; J trimming: 5 bases; junction bases outside the gene matches: 14. Germline CDR1 is SGHVS and CDR2 is FQNEAQ. CDR3 bases: TGTGCCAGCAGCTTTAAGGGTCGGGAGGGCCCCGTCGAGACCCAGTACTTC. Residues: CASSFKGREGPVETQYF.

The J gene is TRBJ1-1, the V gene TRBV7-3; D ambiguous. Per the germline V gene, CDR1 is SGHTA and CDR2 is FQGTGA. There are 15 residues in the CDR3. V lost 1 base, J lost 0 bases, and 9 bases lay in between. The CDR3 nucleotides are TGTGCCAGCAGCTTAAAACAACCGGTGAACACTGAAGCTTTCTTT. It encodes CASSLKQPVNTEAFF.

This clonotype appeared a few times. The J gene is TRBJ2-1, the V gene TRBV27; D gene unclear. Germline CDR1 and CDR2: MNHEY and SMNVEV (reference sequence). The CDR3 is made up of 17 amino acids. The V end lost 2 bases, the J end lost 0 bases, and 14 bases lay between the germline ends. DNA of the CDR3: TGTGCCAGCAGTTTAATCATTGGCTCGCCCTCCTACAATGAGCAGTTCTTC. It yields the protein CASSLIIGSPSYNEQFF.

At least ten counts were recorded for this clonotype. The chain recombines TRBV6-1 with TRBJ1-1; a possible D gene is TRBD1 (5 bases). Trimming took 4 bases from V and 4 from J, leaving 10 bases between them. Germline assignment: CDR1 MNHNS and CDR2 SASEGT. The CDR3 runs 13 residues. The CDR3 DNA sequence: TGTGCCAGCAGTGGCAGGGTTGGCACTGAAGCTTTCTTT. It is translated as CASSGRVGTEAFF.

This clonotype appeared many times. V usage is TRBV6-5 and J usage is TRBJ2-7; D possibly matches TRBD1 or TRBD2 (5 bases each). The CDR3 is 14 amino acids. From germline, CDR1 is MNHEY and CDR2 SVGAGI. V was clipped by 4 bases and J by 0 bases, with 10 bases between them. For the CDR3, the DNA is TGTGCCAGCAGTTCTTTCGGGACCTCCTACGAGCAGTACTTC. This translates into CASSSFGTSYEQYF.

The V call is TRBV27, the J call TRBJ2-1; 11 bases match TRBD2. The V segment lost 8 bases and the J segment 8 bases; nucleotides outside the gene matches: 8. CDR3 length: 14 residues. Germline V gene data show CDR1 as MNHEY and CDR2 as SMNVEV (reference sequence). Written as DNA, the CDR3 is TGTGCCAGCGGGGGACTAGCGGCTTTGTATGAGCAGTTCTTC. Translating it yields CASGGLAALYEQFF.

This chain uses TRBV6-2 or TRBV6-3 with TRBJ2-3; 14 bases agree with TRBD2. Losses at the gene ends were 7 bases for V and 4 bases for J; bases not matched to a gene: 7. Germline CDR1 and CDR2: MNHEY and SVGEGT. The CDR3 covers 16 residues. The CDR3 DNA reads TGTGCCAGCACCGGGACTAGCGGGAGTAGCGCAGATACGCAGTATTTT. Amino acids: CASTGTSGSSADTQYF.

This CDR3 is CASGLTPDTEAFF. In DNA, the CDR3 is TGTGCCAGCGGCCTTACCCCGGACACTGAAGCTTTCTTT. The chain couples TRBV11-2 to TRBJ1-1, with unresolved D. Trimming took 8 bases from V and 3 from J, leaving 13 bases between them. The V gene's germline CDR1 is SGHAT and CDR2 FQNNGV. CDR3 size: 13 residues. The whole variable domain, remainder taken from reference TRBV11-2 and TRBJ1-1, is EAGVAQSPRYKIIEKRQSVAFWCNPISGHATLYWYQQILGQGPKLLIQFQNNGVVDDSQLPKDRFSAERLKGVDSTLKIQPAKLEDSAVYLCASGLTPDTEAFFGQGTRLTVV.

This clonotype was detected many times. The chain joins TRBV20-1 to TRBJ2-2; the D gene is possibly TRBD1 (6 bases). Looked up from germline, CDR1 is DFQATT and CDR2 is SNEGSKA (reference sequence). Trimming cost V 6 bases and J 3 bases, with 8 bases left between them. The CDR3 runs to 12 residues. The CDR3, as DNA: TGCAGTGCATACAGGGACACCGGGGAGCTGTTTTTT. Translated, it gives CSAYRDTGELFF.

V usage is TRBV15 and J usage is TRBJ2-1; 14 bases agree with TRBD2. The CDR3 runs 18 residues. The germline V gene has CDR1 LNHNV and CDR2 YYDKDF (reference sequence). J was trimmed by 5 bases and V by 0 bases; bases with no gene match: 6. CDR3 nucleotides: TGTGCCACCAGCAGAGAGGCTGGGACTAGCGGGAGAAACAATGAGCAGTTCTTC. Its protein is CATSREAGTSGRNNEQFF.

This clonotype was seen a few times. The chain is built from TRBV20-1 and TRBJ2-7, with a tentative D call TRBD1 (6 bases). Trimming pared 3 bases from V and 3 bases from J, leaving 9 bases between. CDR3 length equals 12 residues. CDR1 is DFQATT, CDR2 SNEGSKA, per germline (reference sequence). CDR3 sequence reads: CSASDRIYEQYF. CDR3 nucleotide sequence: TGCAGTGCTAGCGACAGGATCTACGAGCAGTACTTC.

J is TRBJ2-3 and V is TRBV19; 7 bases map to TRBD2. V trimming: 6 bases; J trimming: 2 bases; junction bases outside the gene matches: 8. From germline, CDR1 is LNHDA and CDR2 SQIVND (reference sequence). The length of the CDR3 is 15 residues. CDR3 residues: CASSITSAYTDTQYF. CDR3 sequence (DNA): TGTGCCAGTAGCATAACTAGCGCCTACACAGATACGCAGTATTTT.

This clonotype has more than one count but fewer than ten. The J gene is TRBJ2-7, the V gene TRBV3-1; D unresolved. V lost 5 bases, J lost 2 bases, and 16 bases lay in between. The CDR3 extends over 15 amino acids. Germline values: CDR1 LGHDT, CDR2 YNNKEL (reference sequence). CDR3 in amino acids: CASSDTNPGPYEQYF. CDR3 DNA: TGTGCCAGCAGCGATACCAACCCCGGCCCCTACGAGCAGTACTTC.

The rearrangement links TRBV6-2 or TRBV6-3 to TRBJ1-5; maybe TRBD1 (5 bases). Germline assignment: CDR1 MNHEY and CDR2 SVGEGT. This CDR3 is 13 amino acids long. Trimming shortened V by 4 bases and J by 6 bases, and 10 bases separated the two germline ends. CDR3 in DNA: TGTGCCAGCAGTTCGAAGAGGGGTCAGCCCCAGCATTTT. Encoded protein: CASSSKRGQPQHF.

This clonotype was picked up many times. The J gene is TRBJ2-5, the V gene TRBV18, with TRBD1 identical over 8 bases. The trim removed 3 bases at V and 5 bases at J, leaving 8 bases unmatched. CDR1 is KGHSH and CDR2 is LQKENI in the germline V gene. The CDR3 extends over 15 amino acids. Written as DNA, the CDR3 is TGTGCCAGCTCACCTGACAGGGGAATCTGGGAGACCCAGTACTTC. Its translation is CASSPDRGIWETQYF. Looking up the rest from reference TRBV18 and TRBJ2-5 gives the full variable domain: NAGVMQNPRHLVRRRGQEARLRCSPMKGHSHVYWYRQLPEEGLKFMVYLQKENIIDESGMPKERFSAEFPKEGPSILRIQQVVRGDSAAYFCASSPDRGIWETQYFGPGTRLLVL.

This clonotype was seen only a few times. The V call is TRBV5-1, the J call TRBJ2-7; 7 bases are shared with TRBD2. Germline V CDR1 and CDR2: SGHRS, YFSETQ. The CDR3 contains 15 residues. V lost 1 base to trimming and J lost 3 bases; unmatched junction nucleotides: 7. The CDR3 region is CASSLTLRENYEQYF. CDR3 DNA sequence: TGCGCCAGCAGCTTGACGTTGCGGGAGAACTACGAGCAGTACTTC. The variable domain in full, completed from reference TRBV5-1 and TRBJ2-7, reads KAGVTQTPRYLIKTRGQQVTLSCSPISGHRSVSWYQQTPGQGLQFLFEYFSETQRNKGNFPGRFSGRQFSNSRSEMNVSTLELGDSALYLCASSLTLRENYEQYFGPGTRLTVT.